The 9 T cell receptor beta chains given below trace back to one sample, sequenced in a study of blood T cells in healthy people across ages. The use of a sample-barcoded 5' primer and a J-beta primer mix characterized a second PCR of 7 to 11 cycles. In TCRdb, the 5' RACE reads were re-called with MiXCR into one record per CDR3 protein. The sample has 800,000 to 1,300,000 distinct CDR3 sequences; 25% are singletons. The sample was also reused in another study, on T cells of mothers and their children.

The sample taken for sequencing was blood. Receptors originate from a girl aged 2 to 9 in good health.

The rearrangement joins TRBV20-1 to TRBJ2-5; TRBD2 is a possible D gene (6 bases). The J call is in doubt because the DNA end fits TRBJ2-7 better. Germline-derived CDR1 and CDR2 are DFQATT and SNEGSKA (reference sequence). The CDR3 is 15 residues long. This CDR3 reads CSARDSQTGGYEQYF. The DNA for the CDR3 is TGCAGTGCTAGAGATTCGCAAACCGGGGGCTACGAGCAGTACTTC.

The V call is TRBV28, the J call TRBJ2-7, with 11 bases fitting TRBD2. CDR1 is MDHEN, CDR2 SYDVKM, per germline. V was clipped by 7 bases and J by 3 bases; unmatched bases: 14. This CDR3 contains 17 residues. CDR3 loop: CASTRLAGGLVSYEQYF. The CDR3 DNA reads TGTGCCAGCACCCGGCTAGCGGGAGGCCTAGTGAGCTACGAGCAGTACTTC.

The CDR3 reads CASSTGTGVGSPLHF. The CDR3 DNA follows: TGTGCCAGCAGCACCGGGACAGGGGTAGGTTCACCCCTCCACTTT. The V and J genes are TRBV9 and TRBJ1-6; 10 nucleotides line up with TRBD1. CDR3 size: 15 residues. In germline, CDR1 is SGDLS, CDR2 YYNGEE. With 4 bases clipped from V and 9 bases from J, the junction kept 7 bases outside the gene matches.

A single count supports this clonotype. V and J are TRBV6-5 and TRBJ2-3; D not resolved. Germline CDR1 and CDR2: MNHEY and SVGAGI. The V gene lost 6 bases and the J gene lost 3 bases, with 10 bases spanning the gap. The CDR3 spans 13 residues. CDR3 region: CASRWTRTDTQYF. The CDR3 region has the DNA TGTGCCAGCAGGTGGACCCGTACAGATACGCAGTATTTT.

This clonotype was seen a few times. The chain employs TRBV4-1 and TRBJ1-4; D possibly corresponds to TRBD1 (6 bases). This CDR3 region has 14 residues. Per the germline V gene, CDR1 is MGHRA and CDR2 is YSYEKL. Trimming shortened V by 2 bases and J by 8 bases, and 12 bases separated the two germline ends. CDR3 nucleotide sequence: TGCGCCAGCAGCCAATTTCCGGGGGCAGAAAAACTGTTTTTT. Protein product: CASSQFPGAEKLFF.

The CDR3 loop reads CASSLLGIGSPLHF. In nucleotides, the CDR3 is TGTGCCAGCAGTTTACTGGGAATAGGTTCACCCCTCCACTTT. The rearrangement uses TRBV28 and TRBJ1-6, with D unclear. The V end was cut by 2 bases, the J end by 9 bases, with 11 bases between. Per the germline V gene, CDR1 is MDHEN and CDR2 is SYDVKM. This CDR3 contains 14 residues.

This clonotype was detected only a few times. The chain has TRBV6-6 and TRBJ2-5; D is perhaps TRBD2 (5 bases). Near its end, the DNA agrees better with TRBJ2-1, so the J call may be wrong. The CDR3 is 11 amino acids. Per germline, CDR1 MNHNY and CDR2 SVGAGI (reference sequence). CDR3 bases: TGTGCCAGCCTTCTTCGGGGTGAGCAGTTCTTC. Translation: CASLLRGEQFF.

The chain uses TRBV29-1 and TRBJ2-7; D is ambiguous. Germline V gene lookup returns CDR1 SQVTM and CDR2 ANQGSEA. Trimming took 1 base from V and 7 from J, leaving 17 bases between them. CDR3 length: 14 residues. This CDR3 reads CSVEGWEDKREQYF. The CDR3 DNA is TGCAGCGTTGAAGGATGGGAAGACAAACGGGAGCAGTACTTC.

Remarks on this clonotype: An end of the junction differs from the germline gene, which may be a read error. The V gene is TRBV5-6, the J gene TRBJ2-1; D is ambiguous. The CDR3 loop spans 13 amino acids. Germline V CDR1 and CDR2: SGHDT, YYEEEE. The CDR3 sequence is CAGSLVGYNEQFF. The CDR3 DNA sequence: TGTGCCGGCAGCTTGGTAGGATACAATGAGCAGTTCTTC.